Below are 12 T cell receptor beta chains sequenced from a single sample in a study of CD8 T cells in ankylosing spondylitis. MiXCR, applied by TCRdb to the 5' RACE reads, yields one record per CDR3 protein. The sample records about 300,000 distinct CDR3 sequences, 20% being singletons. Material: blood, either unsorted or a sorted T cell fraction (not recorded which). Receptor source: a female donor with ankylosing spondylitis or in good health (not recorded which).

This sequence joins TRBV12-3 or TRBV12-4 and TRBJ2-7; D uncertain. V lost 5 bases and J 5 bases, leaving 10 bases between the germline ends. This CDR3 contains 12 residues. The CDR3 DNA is TGTGCCAGCAGTCCCCGGTTAAACGAGCAGTACTTC. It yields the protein CASSPRLNEQYF.

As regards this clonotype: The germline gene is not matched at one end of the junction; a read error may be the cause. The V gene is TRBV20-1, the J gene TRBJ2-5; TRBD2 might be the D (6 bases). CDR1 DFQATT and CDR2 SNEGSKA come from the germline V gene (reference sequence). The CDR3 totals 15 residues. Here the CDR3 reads CSARESTRVLRTQYF. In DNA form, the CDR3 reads TGCAGTGCTCGAGAATCGACTAGGGTATTGAGGACCCAGTACTTC.

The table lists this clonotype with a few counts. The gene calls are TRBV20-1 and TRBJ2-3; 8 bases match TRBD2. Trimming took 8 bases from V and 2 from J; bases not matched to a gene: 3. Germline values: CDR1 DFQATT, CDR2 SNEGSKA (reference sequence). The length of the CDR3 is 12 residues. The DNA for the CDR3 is TGCAGTAGTAGCGGGAACACAGATACGCAGTATTTT. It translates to CSSSGNTDTQYF.

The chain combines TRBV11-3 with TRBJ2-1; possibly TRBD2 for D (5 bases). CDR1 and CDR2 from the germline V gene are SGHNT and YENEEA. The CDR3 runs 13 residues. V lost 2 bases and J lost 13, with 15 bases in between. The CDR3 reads CASSLSGTLIQFF. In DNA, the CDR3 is TGTGCCAGCAGCTTAAGCGGCACACTGATTCAGTTCTTC.

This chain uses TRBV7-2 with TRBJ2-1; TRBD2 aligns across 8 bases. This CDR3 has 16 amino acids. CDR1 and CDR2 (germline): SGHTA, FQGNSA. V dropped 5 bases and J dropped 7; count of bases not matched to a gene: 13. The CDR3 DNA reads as TGTGCCAGCAGCCCCCAGGGTAGCGGGATAAGAAATGAGCAGTTCTTC. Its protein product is CASSPQGSGIRNEQFF.

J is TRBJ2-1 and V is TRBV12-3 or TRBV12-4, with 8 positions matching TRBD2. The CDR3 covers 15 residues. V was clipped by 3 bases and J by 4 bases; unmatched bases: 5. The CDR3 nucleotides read TGTGCCAGCAGTTTCATACTAGCGGATTACAATGAGCAGTTCTTC. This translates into CASSFILADYNEQFF.

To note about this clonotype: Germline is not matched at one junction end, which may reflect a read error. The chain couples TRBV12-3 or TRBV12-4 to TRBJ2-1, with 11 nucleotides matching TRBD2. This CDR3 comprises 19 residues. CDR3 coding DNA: TGTACCAGCAGTTTCCGACTAGCTAGCGGGAGGACTAGTCCCAATGAGCAGTTCTTC. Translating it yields CTSSFRLASGRTSPNEQFF.

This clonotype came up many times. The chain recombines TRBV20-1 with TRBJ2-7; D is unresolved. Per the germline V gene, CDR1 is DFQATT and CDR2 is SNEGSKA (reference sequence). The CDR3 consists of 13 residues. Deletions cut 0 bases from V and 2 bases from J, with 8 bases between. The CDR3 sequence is CSARDSATYEQYF. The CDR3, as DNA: TGCAGTGCTAGAGACTCGGCAACCTACGAGCAGTACTTC.

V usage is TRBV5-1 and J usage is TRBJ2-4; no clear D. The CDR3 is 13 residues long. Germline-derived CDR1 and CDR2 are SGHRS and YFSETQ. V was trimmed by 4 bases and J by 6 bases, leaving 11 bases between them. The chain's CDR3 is CASSAVDGNIQYF. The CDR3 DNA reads TGCGCCAGCAGCGCGGTGGATGGAAACATTCAGTACTTC.

In nucleotides, the CDR3 is TGTGCCAGCAGCTCGACCCCCGGAGGGGAGCAGTTCTTC. This encodes CASSSTPGGEQFF. The chain is built from TRBV6-1 and TRBJ2-1, with D maybe TRBD2 (6 bases). Germline CDR1 and CDR2: MNHNS and SASEGT. Trimming took 6 bases from V and 10 from J, leaving 16 bases between them. The CDR3 is 13 residues long.

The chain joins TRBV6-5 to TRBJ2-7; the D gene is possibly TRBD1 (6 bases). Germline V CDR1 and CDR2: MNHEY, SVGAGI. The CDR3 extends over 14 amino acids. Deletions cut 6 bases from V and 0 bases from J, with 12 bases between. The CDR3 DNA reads TGTGCCAGCAGAACAGGGTCCGCCTCCTACGAGCAGTACTTC. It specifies CASRTGSASYEQYF.

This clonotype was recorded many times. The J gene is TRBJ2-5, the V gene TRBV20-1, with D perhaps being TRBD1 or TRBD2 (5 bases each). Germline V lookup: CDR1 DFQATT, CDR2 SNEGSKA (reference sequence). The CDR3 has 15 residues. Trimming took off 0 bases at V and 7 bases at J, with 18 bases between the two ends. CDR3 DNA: TGCAGTGCTAGAGATCTCTCGAGGGGCGCGGGGACCCAGTACTTC. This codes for CSARDLSRGAGTQYF.